A single sample is the source of the 24 T cell receptor beta chains below, sequenced in a study of blood T cell repertoires in COVID-19. Sequencing used immunoSEQ multiplex PCR; TCRdb keeps in-frame clones, though not all of them. The sample includes 200,000 to 250,000 clones, 70% to 90% of them seen just once. Sequencing was carried out using peripheral blood. All receptors derive from a man over 45 who had recovered from COVID-19.

The chain carries TRBV19 and TRBJ2-7, with 7 nucleotides matching TRBD1. Germline trimming cut 5 bases from V and 2 bases from J; bases unmatched to any gene: 6. Germline V gives CDR1 LNHDA, CDR2 SQIVND (reference sequence). This CDR3 is built from 14 residues. In DNA, the CDR3 is TGTGCCAGTAGTCCAATACAGGGGACCTACGAGCAGTACTTC. As protein: CASSPIQGTYEQYF.

The rearrangement joins TRBV15 to TRBJ2-3, with 7 bases matching TRBD2. This CDR3 comprises 12 residues. Germline-derived CDR1 and CDR2 are LNHNV and YYDKDF (reference sequence). V lost 3 bases and J lost 6; bases outside the gene matches: 0. CDR3 DNA sequence: TGTGCCACCAGCAGGGGGGGGGATACGCAGTATTTT. Protein sequence: CATSRGGDTQYF.

The V gene is TRBV4-2, the J gene TRBJ2-3; tentatively, D is TRBD2 (5 bases). The CDR3 has 17 residues. Germline lookup yields CDR1 LGHNA and CDR2 YNFKEQ. Trimming took 0 bases from V and 2 from J, leaving 15 bases between them. CDR3 region: CASSQEAAAHLTDTQYF. The DNA of the CDR3 is TGTGCCAGCAGCCAAGAAGCGGCGGCACACCTCACAGATACGCAGTATTTT.

This CDR3 is CASILKGDSPSYEQYF. The CDR3 DNA follows: TGTGCCAGCATCCTCAAGGGGGACAGTCCTTCCTACGAGCAGTACTTC. The J gene is TRBJ2-7, the V gene TRBV6-6; the match to TRBD1 covers 7 bases. The CDR3 loop spans 16 amino acids. CDR1 is MNHNY, CDR2 SVGAGI, per germline (reference sequence). V lost 7 bases to trimming and J lost 1 base; unmatched junction nucleotides: 13.

The chain has TRBV7-8 and TRBJ2-7; TRBD1 agrees at 9 bases. V lost 4 bases to trimming and J lost 0 bases; unmatched junction nucleotides: 4. The CDR3 covers 15 residues. The germline V gene encodes CDR1 SGHVS and CDR2 FQNEAQ. The chain's CDR3 is CASSSRDRDSYEQYF. For the CDR3, the DNA is TGTGCCAGCAGCTCCCGGGACAGGGACTCCTACGAGCAGTACTTC.

The chain recombines TRBV29-1 with TRBJ2-2, with 8 bases lining up with TRBD1. The ends lost 7 bases at V and 5 bases at J; junction bases unmatched: 3. The CDR3 consists of 12 residues. Germline V CDR1 and CDR2: SQVTM, ANQGSEA. This CDR3 is CSGQGITGELFF. The CDR3 region has the DNA TGCAGCGGACAGGGGATAACCGGGGAGCTGTTTTTT.

The chain is built from TRBV18 and TRBJ2-3; 8 nucleotides match TRBD2. V shed 3 bases, J shed 3 bases, and the junction held 11 bases outside the gene matches. CDR3 length: 17 amino acids. Germline V gene lookup returns CDR1 KGHSH and CDR2 LQKENI. Here the CDR3 reads CASSPQMSGSGTDTQYF. CDR3 DNA sequence: TGTGCCAGCTCACCCCAGATGAGCGGGAGTGGTACAGATACGCAGTATTTT.

The genes are TRBV3-1 (or the pseudogene TRBV3-2) and TRBJ2-1, with TRBD2 matching over 13 bases. The CDR3 runs to 16 residues. V trimming: 4 bases; J trimming: 5 bases; junction bases outside the gene matches: 5. Germline-derived CDR1 and CDR2 are LGHDT and YNNKEL (reference sequence). CDR3 amino acids: CASSLSGTSGNNEQFF. CDR3 DNA: TGTGCCAGCAGCCTATCCGGGACTAGCGGGAACAATGAGCAGTTCTTC.

V gene TRBV20-1 combines with J gene TRBJ2-7; D call uncertain. Trimming removed 6 bases from V and 3 bases from J, with 6 bases in between. CDR3 length equals 10 residues. Germline-derived CDR1 and CDR2 are DFQATT and SNEGSKA (reference sequence). In DNA form, the CDR3 reads TGCAGTGCCGTTTACTACGAGCAGTACTTC. The encoded protein is CSAVYYEQYF.

The chain is built from TRBV5-1 and TRBJ1-6, with TRBD1 matching 8 bases. Losses at the gene ends were 2 bases for V and 4 bases for J; bases not matched to a gene: 8. In germline, CDR1 is SGHRS, CDR2 YFSETQ. This CDR3 is built from 17 residues. Written as DNA, the CDR3 is TGCGCCAGCAGCTTTACCTGGACAGGGACTTATAATTCACCCCTCCACTTT. This sequence encodes CASSFTWTGTYNSPLHF.

The V and J genes are TRBV28 and TRBJ2-3; unclear D gene. Germline values: CDR1 MDHEN, CDR2 SYDVKM. Trimming shortened V by 5 bases and J by 5 bases, and 8 bases separated the two germline ends. This CDR3 region has 12 residues. The CDR3 is CASSRRGDTQYF. The CDR3 DNA is TGTGCCAGCAGTCGAAGAGGAGATACGCAGTATTTT.

This rearrangement joins TRBV20-1 to TRBJ2-3; TRBD1 matches at 11 bases. The CDR3 runs to 16 residues. Germline V gene sequence: CDR1 DFQATT, CDR2 SNEGSKA (reference sequence). Losses at the gene ends were 3 bases for V and 4 bases for J; bases not matched to a gene: 9. The CDR3 sequence: CSASIFGQGASDTQYF. As DNA, the CDR3 is TGCAGTGCTAGTATCTTCGGACAGGGGGCGTCAGATACGCAGTATTTT.

This sequence joins TRBV30 and TRBJ1-4; 8 bases map to TRBD1. Trimming cost V 0 bases and J 7 bases; bases outside gene matches: 7. Germline V gene sequence: CDR1 GTSNPN, CDR2 SVGIG (reference sequence). The CDR3 consists of 15 residues. The CDR3 nucleotides read TGTGCCTGGAGTGTAATCAGGGGGCTTTCTGAAAAACTGTTTTTT. Protein sequence: CAWSVIRGLSEKLFF.

The chain joins TRBV5-1 to TRBJ2-2; 12 bases fit TRBD1. V shed 4 bases and J 5 bases; nucleotides not matched to a gene: 6. Germline values: CDR1 SGHRS, CDR2 YFSETQ. There are 16 residues in the CDR3. Here the CDR3 DNA reads TGCGCCAGCAGCCCAGGGACAGGGGGCAGAACCGGGGAGCTGTTTTTT. It yields the protein CASSPGTGGRTGELFF.

This rearrangement joins TRBV6-4 to TRBJ2-5; no firm D call. V was trimmed by 8 bases and J by 3 bases, leaving 19 bases between them. This CDR3 is built from 15 residues. CDR1 is MRHNA, CDR2 SNTAGT, per germline. CDR3: CASPVPRTPEETQYF. CDR3 coding DNA: TGTGCCAGCCCAGTACCTAGAACGCCTGAAGAGACCCAGTACTTC.

The count of this clone is one. The V call is TRBV10-1, the J call TRBJ2-5, with D perhaps TRBD2 (5 bases). The CDR3 covers 15 residues. V dropped 0 bases and J dropped 5 bases, with 13 bases sitting between them. Germline CDR1 and CDR2: WNHNN and SYGVQD (reference sequence). The CDR3 DNA reads TGCGCCAGCAGTGAGTCGAGTCAGCGCGGGGAGACCCAGTACTTC. As protein: CASSESSQRGETQYF.

The chain uses TRBV29-1 and TRBJ1-5; no clear D. Germline V lookup: CDR1 SQVTM, CDR2 ANQGSEA. The ends were cut back, 4 bases at V and 3 bases at J, with 19 bases in the middle. This CDR3 is 16 amino acids long. The CDR3 DNA sequence: TGCAGCGTTGCGGTGAGGACTACTTTACCCAATCAGCCCCAGCATTTT. Translating gives CSVAVRTTLPNQPQHF.

This clone was observed a single time. The chain employs TRBV19 and TRBJ2-5, with a weak D call TRBD2 (6 bases). V was shortened by 3 bases and J by 7 bases, with 18 bases between the two germline ends. Looked up from germline, CDR1 is LNHDA and CDR2 is SQIVND (reference sequence). The CDR3 loop spans 15 amino acids. The CDR3 reads CASSIVAQAGWTQYF. The CDR3 DNA is TGTGCCAGTAGTATTGTGGCCCAGGCGGGATGGACCCAGTACTTC.

The gene calls are TRBV19 and TRBJ2-5, with TRBD1 identical over 11 bases. Germline-derived CDR1 and CDR2 are LNHDA and SQIVND (reference sequence). This CDR3 has 14 residues. V lost 9 bases and J lost 2; bases outside the gene matches: 5. This CDR3 reads CASRDRGAQETQYF. The CDR3 coding sequence is TGTGCCAGCAGGGACAGGGGGGCACAAGAGACCCAGTACTTC.

V gene TRBV18 combines with J gene TRBJ2-2; 11 positions match TRBD1. CDR3 length equals 16 residues. Germline V gene data show CDR1 as KGHSH and CDR2 as LQKENI. With 3 bases clipped from V and 3 bases from J, the junction kept 3 bases outside the gene matches. The CDR3 nucleotides read TGTGCCAGCTCACCGGGACAGGGGGACTACACCGGGGAGCTGTTTTTT. Translating it yields CASSPGQGDYTGELFF.

The CDR3 protein is CSVPTGSSAEAFF. DNA of the CDR3: TGCAGCGTTCCGACAGGATCCTCTGCTGAAGCTTTCTTT. The rearrangement joins TRBV29-1 to TRBJ1-1; TRBD1 might be the D (6 bases). V was shortened by 5 bases and J by 6 bases, with 16 bases between the two germline ends. Per germline, CDR1 SQVTM and CDR2 ANQGSEA. CDR3 length equals 13 residues. Using reference TRBV29-1 and TRBJ1-1 for the parts outside the CDR3, the full variable domain is SAVISQKPSRDICQRGTSLTIQCQVDSQVTMMFWYRQQPGQSLTLIATANQGSEATYESGFVIDKFPISRPNLTFSTLTVSNMSPEDSSIYLCSVPTGSSAEAFFGQGTRLTVV.

The rearrangement links TRBV9 to TRBJ2-3; the D gene is possibly TRBD2 (6 bases). V was clipped by 3 bases and J by 2 bases, with 16 bases between them. CDR3 length equals 16 residues. CDR1 and CDR2 (germline): SGDLS, YYNGEE. The CDR3 protein is CASSGGPAGLTDTQYF. Written as DNA, the CDR3 is TGTGCCAGCAGCGGAGGCCCGGCGGGGCTCACAGATACGCAGTATTTT.

V is TRBV19 and J is TRBJ2-3, with TRBD2 matching 10 bases. V was clipped by 7 bases and J by 2 bases; unmatched bases: 9. Germline-derived CDR1 and CDR2 are LNHDA and SQIVND (reference sequence). The CDR3 runs to 16 residues. CDR3 protein: CASTPSGSGVTDTQYF. In DNA form, the CDR3 reads TGTGCCAGTACCCCTAGCGGGAGTGGGGTCACAGATACGCAGTATTTT.

This chain connects TRBV19 to TRBJ2-7, with D maybe TRBD1 (6 bases). Trimming shortened V by 1 base and J by 3 bases, and 16 bases separated the two germline ends. The CDR3 length is 16 residues. In germline, CDR1 is LNHDA, CDR2 SQIVND (reference sequence). The CDR3 nucleotides are TGTGCCAGTAGTATAGGTGGGACAAGTCCCTTCTACGAGCAGTACTTC. Encoded protein: CASSIGGTSPFYEQYF.